The 4 T cell receptor beta chains below all came from one sample that was sequenced in a study of blood T cell repertoires in COVID-19. Assay used: immunoSEQ multiplex PCR; TCRdb lists only in-frame clones, some missing. Seen here are about 140,000 clones, more than 75% observed once, and the top ten hold around 13%. Input material: peripheral blood. The receptors stem from a man older than 75 with acute or convalescent COVID-19.

The chain joins TRBV5-4 to TRBJ2-2; 10 bases align to TRBD2. The CDR3 has 16 amino acids. Per the germline V gene, CDR1 is SGHNT and CDR2 is YYREEE (reference sequence). J gave up 5 bases and V 6 bases, and 10 bases lay outside the gene matches. Here the CDR3 reads CASTRAGGPRTGELFF. Here the CDR3 DNA reads TGTGCCAGCACCAGAGCGGGGGGGCCGCGAACCGGGGAGCTGTTTTTT.

This rearrangement joins TRBV4-3 to TRBJ2-1, with D possibly being TRBD2 (6 bases). The CDR3 sequence is 16 residues long. V gave up 0 bases and J gave up 7 bases, with 16 bases separating them. Germline V CDR1 and CDR2: LGHNA, YSLEER. The CDR3 region is CASSQDHSGFLNEQFF. The CDR3 DNA reads as TGCGCCAGCAGCCAAGATCACAGCGGGTTTTTGAATGAGCAGTTCTTC.

This chain connects TRBV19 to TRBJ1-2; 8 nucleotides match TRBD1. The ends lost 6 bases at V and 6 bases at J; junction bases unmatched: 6. Germline V CDR1 and CDR2: LNHDA, SQIVND (reference sequence). CDR3 length equals 13 residues. CDR3 DNA: TGTGCCAGTAGGAAGCAGGGGGCGGATGGCTACACCTTC. This sequence encodes CASRKQGADGYTF.

This clone was found a few times. V is TRBV7-8 and J is TRBJ1-5; unclear D gene. The CDR3 runs to 13 residues. Trimming stripped 5 bases from V and 5 bases from J, with 10 bases between. Germline CDR1 SGHVS, CDR2 FQNEAQ. CDR3 region: CASSQFSDQPQHF. In DNA, the CDR3 is TGTGCCAGCAGCCAGTTCAGTGATCAGCCCCAGCATTTT.